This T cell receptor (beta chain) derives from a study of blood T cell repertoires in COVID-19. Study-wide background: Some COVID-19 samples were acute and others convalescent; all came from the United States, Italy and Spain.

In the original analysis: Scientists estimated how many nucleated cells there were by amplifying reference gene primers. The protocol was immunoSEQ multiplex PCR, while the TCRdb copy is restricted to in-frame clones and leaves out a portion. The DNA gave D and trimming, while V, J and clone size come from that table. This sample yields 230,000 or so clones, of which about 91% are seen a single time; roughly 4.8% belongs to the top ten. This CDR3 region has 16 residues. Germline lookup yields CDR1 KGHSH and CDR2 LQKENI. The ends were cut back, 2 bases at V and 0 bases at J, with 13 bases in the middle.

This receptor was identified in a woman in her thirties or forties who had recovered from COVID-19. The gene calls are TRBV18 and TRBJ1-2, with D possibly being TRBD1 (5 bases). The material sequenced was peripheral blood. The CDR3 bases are TGTGCCAGCTCACCATTTTCTGACAGCGCTAACTATGGCTACACCTTC. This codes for CASSPFSDSANYGYTF. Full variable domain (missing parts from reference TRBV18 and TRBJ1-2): NAGVMQNPRHLVRRRGQEARLRCSPMKGHSHVYWYRQLPEEGLKFMVYLQKENIIDESGMPKERFSAEFPKEGPSILRIQQVVRGDSAAYFCASSPFSDSANYGYTFGSGTRLTVV.